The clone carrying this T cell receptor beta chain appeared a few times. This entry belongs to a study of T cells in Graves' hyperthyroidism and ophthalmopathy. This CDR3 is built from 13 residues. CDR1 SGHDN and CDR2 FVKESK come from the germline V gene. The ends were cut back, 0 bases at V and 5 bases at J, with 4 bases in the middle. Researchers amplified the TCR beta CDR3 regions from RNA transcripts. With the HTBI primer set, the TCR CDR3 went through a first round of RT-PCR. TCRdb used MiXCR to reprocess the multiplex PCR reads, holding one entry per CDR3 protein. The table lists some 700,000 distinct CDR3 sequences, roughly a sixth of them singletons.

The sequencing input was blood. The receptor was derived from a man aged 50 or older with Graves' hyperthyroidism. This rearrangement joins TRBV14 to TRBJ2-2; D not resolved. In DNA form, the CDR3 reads TGTGCCAGCAGCCAAGATATGACCGGGGAGCTGTTTTTT. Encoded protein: CASSQDMTGELFF. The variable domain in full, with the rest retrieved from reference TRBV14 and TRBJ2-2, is EAGVTQFPSHSVIEKGQTVTLRCDPISGHDNLYWYRRVMGKEIKFLLHFVKESKQDESGMPNNRFLAERTGGTYSTLKVQPAELEDSGVYFCASSQDMTGELFFGEGSRLTVL.